This T cell receptor (beta chain) was profiled in a study of regulatory T cells in long-lasting Graves disease. Time point meaning: newly diagnosed GD, antithyroid drugs for less than 3 months. Construction of the TCR library relied on RNA isolated from PBMCs. Patients met American Thyroid Association criteria for Graves' disease. According to the study, TCR beta libraries were built with iRepertoire HTBI primers and CDR3-region Arm-PCR. Methods used by the authors: Sample data revealed approximately 62 TRBV and over 12 TRBJ segments. TCRdb passed the multiplex PCR reads through MiXCR, listing each CDR3 protein once. The V and J calls and clone size are TCRdb's, not the authors'. The sample gives 530,000 or so distinct CDR3 sequences, 15% to 20% of which show up once; 12% is in the top ten. This same sample was also part of a study on T cells in Graves' hyperthyroidism and ophthalmopathy. According to that study: Primed by the HTBI set, a first-round RT-PCR was run on the TCR CDR3.

This material consisted of peripheral blood mononuclear cells (PBMCs), taken at new diagnosis, from a patient treated with antithyroid drugs. The TCR comes from a man between 18 and 29 years old with Graves disease.

The CDR3 coding sequence is TGTGCCAGCAGCGAGGACAGTAGTGATTCATGGCCCCAGCATTTT. Its translation: CASSEDSSDSWPQHF. The chain joins TRBV6-1 to TRBJ1-5; D is perhaps TRBD1 (6 bases). Germline V gene data show CDR1 as MNHNS and CDR2 as SASEGT. Trimming took 6 bases from V and 9 from J, leaving 21 bases between them. The CDR3 is 15 residues long.